The text below deals with one T cell receptor (beta chain). This sample was taken from a study of shared T cell receptors in the human thymus. V dropped 7 bases and J dropped 2 bases, with 9 bases sitting between them. The CDR3 has 13 amino acids. The germline V gene encodes CDR1 SGHDT and CDR2 YYEEEE. Clones were read by immunoSEQ multiplex PCR, and TCRdb kept only the in-frame ones, dropping some. The data contain 450,000 to 650,000 clones, approximately 80% of them singletons. This sample also belongs to another study, concerning human thymus T cells. As reported in that work: In corrective heart surgery, resections were taken, and these provided the thymus tissue.

The chain joins TRBV5-6 to TRBJ2-2; possible D gene TRBD2, 5 bases. The sample was thymocytes. The TCR comes from a boy under two years old with a congenital heart defect. The CDR3 loop is CASEGPNTGELFF. The DNA of the CDR3 is TGTGCCAGCGAGGGCCCCAACACCGGGGAGCTGTTTTTT.